This T cell receptor (beta chain) is from a study of metastatic and nonmetastatic thyroid tumors (dated by TCRdb to about 2020). Context from the whole study: For patients with malignant and with benign thyroid disease, the researchers compared repertoires between peripheral blood samples and tumor or nodule tissue samples. Overall results and qualifications from the work: TCR beta diversity was reported as significantly higher in malignant tumors than in benign nodules, in both blood and tumor samples.

About this clone itself: What antigen it recognizes has not been identified. No much larger clonotype is one base removed from it; base qualities were not supplied.

From cysteine to phenylalanine, the CDR3 is 17 amino acids long. Only the CDR3 DNA stays, 51 bases, in frame from base 1. The junction carries 14 bases between V and J, which are trimmed by 0 bases and 3 bases respectively. In the germline V gene, CDR1 corresponds to SGHDN and CDR2 to FVKESK. Before undergoing thyroid surgery, none of the patients had been given any kind of treatment. The study retrospectively analysed patient clinical samples collected from about 2012 to 2019 using T-cell receptor beta sequencing. Library preparation was by PCR. The sequencer was an Illumina HiSeq 4000. High-throughput sequencing was used to profile the TCR beta-chain CDR3 region of each patient. Concerning the study's data processing: A classifier to discriminate distant-metastatic papillary thyroid cancer patients was built from CDR3 differences across clinicopathological groups. Repertoire diversity was assessed with the Shannon index, and tumor-blood repertoire similarity with the Morisita-Horn index. Clones were called with MiXCR by TCRdb after fastp trimmed the public reads at Q25, and only in-frame beta chains were retained. These V and J calls are TCRdb output, not the study's own analysis. This sample gives tens of thousands of clones in total; 20% of them show up just once. About 26% of the sample is taken by the ten largest.

This TCR derives from a female donor with papillary thyroid cancer or a benign thyroid nodule (not recorded which). Some clones in this sample may be carry-over from other donors' samples. The chain employs TRBV14 and TRBJ1-4; the D gene is not confidently resolved. The specimen was blood. The CDR3 amino acid sequence is: CASSQDQALTSNEKLFF. Read as DNA, the sequence is TGTGCCAGCAGCCAAGACCAGGCCCTTACGTCTAATGAAAAACTGTTTTTT.